The clone carrying this T cell receptor (beta chain) was picked up a small number of times. Using unique molecular identifiers, the investigators prepared the TCRbeta library. TCRdb used MiXCR to reprocess the PCR reads, holding one entry per CDR3 protein. The repertoire consists of about 900,000 distinct CDR3 sequences, with about 29% occurring once and the leading ten covering under 30%. In germline, CDR1 is SGHDN, CDR2 FVKESK. The CDR3 has 15 amino acids. Trimming cost V 0 bases and J 4 bases, with 10 bases left between them. The source of the sample is a study of T-cell reconstitution after alpha-beta-depleted transplantation in children.

This rearrangement joins TRBV14 to TRBJ2-1, with D hard to call. This TCR derives from a boy younger than two who had a stem cell transplant for SCID, so the T cells may come from the graft donor. This material consisted of PBMCs, mostly from graft donor cells, taken 360 days after TCRalphabeta/CD19-depleted stem cell transplant. The CDR3 bases are TGTGCCAGCAGCCAAGACCCCCACCCTTACAATGAGCAGTTCTTC. As protein: CASSQDPHPYNEQFF. Based on the CDR3 plus reference TRBV14 and TRBJ2-1, the full variable domain is EAGVTQFPSHSVIEKGQTVTLRCDPISGHDNLYWYRRVMGKEIKFLLHFVKESKQDESGMPNNRFLAERTGGTYSTLKVQPAELEDSGVYFCASSQDPHPYNEQFFGPGTRLTVL.